The sequence of this T cell receptor (beta chain) was determined in a study of T cells in Graves' hyperthyroidism and ophthalmopathy. At least ten counts were recorded for this clonotype. The source material, RNA transcripts, was used to amplify TCR beta CDR3 regions. A set of HTBI primers served as the primers for a first-round RT-PCR of the TCR CDR3. One entry per CDR3 protein results from TCRdb running MiXCR on the multiplex PCR reads. This repertoire shows hundreds of thousands of distinct CDR3 sequences, 12% to 15% found once; its top ten account for about 10%. The CDR3 has 17 amino acids. The junction had 9 bases not matched to a gene; V was cut back by 6 bases and J by 2 bases.

The receptor was isolated from a woman aged 18-30 years with Graves' hyperthyroidism. The source material was blood. The V call is TRBV12-3 or TRBV12-4, the J call TRBJ2-2; 10 bases map to TRBD2. CDR3: CASRGIGTSENTGELFF. The CDR3 DNA follows: TGTGCCAGCAGGGGGATCGGGACTAGCGAAAACACCGGGGAGCTGTTTTTT.